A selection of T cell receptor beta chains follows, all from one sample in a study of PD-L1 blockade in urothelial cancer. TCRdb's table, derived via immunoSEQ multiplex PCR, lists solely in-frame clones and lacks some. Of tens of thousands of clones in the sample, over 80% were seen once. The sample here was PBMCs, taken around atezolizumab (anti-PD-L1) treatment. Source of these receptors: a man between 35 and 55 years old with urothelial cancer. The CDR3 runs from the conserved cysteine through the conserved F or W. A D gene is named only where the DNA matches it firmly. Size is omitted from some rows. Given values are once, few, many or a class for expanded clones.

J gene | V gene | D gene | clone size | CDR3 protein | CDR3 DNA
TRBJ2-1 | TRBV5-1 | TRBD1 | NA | CASILRDRGLNEQFF | TGCGCCAGCATCCTCCGGGACAGGGGCCTCAATGAGCAGTTCTTC
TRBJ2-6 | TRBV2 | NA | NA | CASRAGLGANVLTF | TGTGCCAGCAGGGCAGGGTTGGGGGCCAACGTCCTGACTTTC
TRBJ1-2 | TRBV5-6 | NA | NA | CASNMGTLNYGYTF | TGTGCCAGCAACATGGGGACACTGAACTATGGCTACACCTTC
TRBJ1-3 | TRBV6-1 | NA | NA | CASSEDFGTGNTIYF | TGTGCCAGCAGTGAGGACTTTGGGACTGGAAACACCATATATTTT
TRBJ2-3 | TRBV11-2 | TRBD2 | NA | CASSSWTSAQYF | TGTGCCAGCAGCTCATGGACTAGCGCGCAGTATTTT
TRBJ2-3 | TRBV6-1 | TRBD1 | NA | CASSRTGGTDTQYF | TGTGCCAGCAGCCGGACAGGGGGCACAGATACGCAGTATTTT
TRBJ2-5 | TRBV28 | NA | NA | CASSLSPLAAQETQYF | TGTGCCAGCAGTTTATCCCCACTGGCGGCCCAAGAGACCCAGTACTTC
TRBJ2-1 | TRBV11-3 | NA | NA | CASSDGTDYNEQFF | TGTGCCAGCAGCGACGGCACAGATTACAATGAGCAGTTCTTC
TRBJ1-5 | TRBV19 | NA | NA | CASSVRGHNQPQHF | TGTGCCAGTAGCGTCAGGGGTCACAATCAGCCCCAGCATTTT
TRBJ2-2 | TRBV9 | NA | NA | CASSVVSGLGNTGELFF | TGTGCCAGCAGCGTAGTTTCAGGGTTGGGAAACACCGGGGAGCTGTTTTTT
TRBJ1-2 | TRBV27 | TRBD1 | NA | CASSSTGDHYGYTF | TGTGCCAGCAGTAGTACAGGGGATCACTATGGCTACACCTTC
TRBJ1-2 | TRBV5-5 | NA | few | CASSLGQIYGYTF | TGTGCCAGCAGCTTGGGGCAGATCTATGGCTACACCTTC
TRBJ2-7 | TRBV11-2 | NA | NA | CASSLKPARTVLDEQYF | TGTGCCAGCAGCTTAAAGCCGGCCAGGACAGTACTCGACGAGCAGTACTTC
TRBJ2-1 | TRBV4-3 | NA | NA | CASSQDLSSPTSYNEQFF | TGCGCCAGCAGCCAAGATTTAAGTTCGCCTACTTCCTACAATGAGCAGTTCTTC
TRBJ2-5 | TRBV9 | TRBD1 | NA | CASSVLGTGYEETQYF | TGTGCCAGCAGCGTCCTCGGGACAGGGTATGAAGAGACCCAGTACTTC
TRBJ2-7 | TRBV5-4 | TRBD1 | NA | CASSTGQGTYEQYF | TGTGCCAGCAGCACGGGACAGGGGACCTACGAGCAGTACTTC
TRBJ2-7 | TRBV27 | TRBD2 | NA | CASSPTAGGTHEQYF | TGTGCCAGCAGTCCAACAGCGGGAGGCACCCACGAGCAGTACTTC
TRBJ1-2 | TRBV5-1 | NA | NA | CASASGNNYGYTF | TGCGCCAGCGCCTCCGGGAACAACTATGGCTACACCTTC
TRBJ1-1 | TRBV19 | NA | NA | CASKGGPNTEAFF | TGTGCCAGTAAAGGGGGACCGAACACTGAAGCTTTCTTT
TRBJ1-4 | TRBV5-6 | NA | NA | CASSFRGLVNEKLFF | TGTGCCAGCAGCTTTCGAGGGTTAGTTAATGAAAAACTGTTTTTT
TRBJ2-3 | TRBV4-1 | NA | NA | CASSQTGSTDTQYF | TGCGCCAGCAGCCAAACGGGAAGCACAGATACGCAGTATTTT
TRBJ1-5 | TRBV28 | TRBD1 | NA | CASSLDSGGNQPQHF | TGTGCCAGCAGTTTAGATTCAGGGGGGAATCAGCCCCAGCATTTT
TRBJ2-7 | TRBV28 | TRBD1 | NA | CASSTPRQGRIFEQYF | TGTGCCAGCAGTACCCCTCGACAGGGGAGGATATTCGAGCAGTACTTC
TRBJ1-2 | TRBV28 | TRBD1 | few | CASSLGGRGRTGKGYGYTF | TGTGCCAGCAGTTTAGGTGGGCGGGGGCGGACAGGGAAAGGCTATGGCTACACCTTC
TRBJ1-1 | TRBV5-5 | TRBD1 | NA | CASRFTPTGGRAEAFF | TGTGCCAGCCGCTTTACTCCGACAGGGGGTAGAGCTGAAGCTTTCTTT
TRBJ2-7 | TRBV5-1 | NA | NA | CASSLAGADYEQYF | TGCGCCAGCAGCTTGGCGGGAGCGGACTACGAGCAGTACTTC
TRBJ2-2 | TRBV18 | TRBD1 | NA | CASSPQQGKGTGELFF | TGTGCCAGCTCACCACAACAGGGGAAGGGAACCGGGGAGCTGTTTTTT
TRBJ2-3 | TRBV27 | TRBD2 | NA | CASSGLAGGHTPSTDTQYF | TGTGCCAGCAGCGGACTAGCGGGAGGGCATACCCCTAGCACAGATACGCAGTATTTT
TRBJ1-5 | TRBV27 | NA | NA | CASSLSQANQPQHF | TGTGCCAGCAGTTTAAGCCAGGCGAATCAGCCCCAGCATTTT
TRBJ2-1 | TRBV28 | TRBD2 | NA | CASSLGGTSKGNEQFF | TGTGCCAGCAGTTTAGGAGGGACTAGCAAGGGCAATGAGCAGTTCTTC
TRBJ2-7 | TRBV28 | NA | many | CASSLSGTYEQYF | TGTGCCAGCAGTTTATCCGGGACTTACGAGCAGTACTTC
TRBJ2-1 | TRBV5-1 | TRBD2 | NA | CASSFLTGGDNEQFF | TGCGCCAGCAGCTTTCTGACGGGAGGGGACAATGAGCAGTTCTTC
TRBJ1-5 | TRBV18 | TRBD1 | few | CASSPNPGQNQPQHF | TGTGCCAGCTCACCTAACCCGGGACAGAATCAGCCCCAGCATTTT
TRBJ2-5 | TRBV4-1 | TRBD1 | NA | CASSQLGQDQETQYF | TGCGCCAGCAGCCAACTCGGACAGGACCAAGAGACCCAGTACTTC
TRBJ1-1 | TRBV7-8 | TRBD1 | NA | CASSLGQGSRTEAFF | TGTGCCAGCAGCCTCGGACAGGGGTCGAGGACTGAAGCTTTCTTT
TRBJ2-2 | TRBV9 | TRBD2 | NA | CASSVGGSPTGELFF | TGTGCCAGCAGCGTTGGCGGGAGCCCCACCGGGGAGCTGTTTTTT
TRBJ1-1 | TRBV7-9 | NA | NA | CASSLKELEAFF | TGTGCCAGCAGCTTGAAGGAGCTTGAAGCTTTCTTT
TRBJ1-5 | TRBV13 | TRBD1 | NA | CASSRNRGSQGPQHF | TGTGCCAGCAGCAGGAACAGGGGCTCCCAAGGTCCCCAGCATTTT
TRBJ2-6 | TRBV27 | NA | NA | CASSPPASGANVLTF | TGTGCCAGCAGTCCTCCAGCTAGTGGGGCCAACGTCCTGACTTTC
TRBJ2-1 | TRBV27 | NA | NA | CASSLRGGSYNEQFF | TGTGCCAGCAGTTTGCGAGGGGGCTCCTACAATGAGCAGTTCTTC
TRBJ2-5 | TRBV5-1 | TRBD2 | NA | CASSLAGGEMETQYF | TGCGCCAGCAGCTTGGCCGGGGGGGAAATGGAGACCCAGTACTTC
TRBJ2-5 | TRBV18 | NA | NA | CASSPQGNQETQYF | TGTGCCAGCTCACCTCAGGGGAACCAAGAGACCCAGTACTTC